These 27 T cell receptor beta chains came from one sample sequenced in a study of identifying expanded T cells in peripheral blood. Using immunoSEQ multiplex PCR, the repertoire was profiled, and TCRdb retains in-frame clones only, with some absent. Of about 94,000 clones listed, roughly 90% are singletons. Sequencing was done on a sample of blood. The receptor set was obtained from a person aged 18 to 75 in good health.

The chain links TRBV19 to TRBJ1-3, with 10 bases aligning to TRBD1. The CDR3 is 16 residues long. The germline CDR1 and CDR2 sequences are LNHDA and SQIVND (reference sequence). Unmatched junction bases numbered 6, after V lost 6 bases and J lost 1 base. The CDR3 loop reads CASSRGQGRSGNTIYF. The CDR3 coding sequence is TGTGCCAGTAGCAGGGGACAGGGGCGATCTGGAAACACCATATATTTT.

This clone was found once. The chain is built from TRBV30 and TRBJ1-1; 9 nucleotides agree with TRBD1. CDR1 GTSNPN and CDR2 SVGIG come from the germline V gene (reference sequence). This CDR3 has 15 residues. Trimming removed 2 bases from V and 6 bases from J; junction bases left unmatched: 10. The CDR3 DNA is TGTGCCTGGAGTATATCCGGGACAGGGAAGGCTGAAGCTTTCTTT. Translating it yields CAWSISGTGKAEAFF. The variable domain in full, with the rest retrieved from reference TRBV30 and TRBJ1-1, is SQTIHQWPATLVQPVGSPLSLECTVEGTSNPNLYWYRQAAGRGLQLLFYSVGIGQISSEVPQNLSASRPQDRQFILSSKKLLLSDSGFYLCAWSISGTGKAEAFFGQGTRLTVV.

The J gene is TRBJ1-1, the V gene TRBV2; 8 bases fit TRBD1. CDR1 is SNHLY and CDR2 is FYNNEI in the germline V gene. This CDR3 has 15 residues. Losses at the gene ends were 5 bases for V and 1 base for J; bases not matched to a gene: 6. The CDR3 nucleotides are TGTGCCAGCAGTAAGGACAGGGCGTCGAACACTGAAGCTTTCTTT. Amino acid sequence: CASSKDRASNTEAFF. The whole variable domain, remainder taken from reference TRBV2 and TRBJ1-1, is EPEVTQTPSHQVTQMGQEVILRCVPISNHLYFYWYRQILGQKVEFLVSFYNNEISEKSEIFDDQFSVERPDGSNFTLKIRSTKLEDSAMYFCASSKDRASNTEAFFGQGTRLTVV.

This sequence joins TRBV4-1 and TRBJ1-6, with a possible D match to TRBD1 (5 bases). Germline CDR1 MGHRA, CDR2 YSYEKL. The CDR3 runs 18 residues. Trimming stripped 4 bases from V and 6 bases from J, with 22 bases between. The CDR3 region is CASSPKWDPGRSNSPLHF. The CDR3 nucleotides read TGCGCCAGCAGCCCCAAGTGGGACCCCGGGCGGAGTAATTCACCCCTCCACTTT.

The chain combines TRBV9 with TRBJ1-1; D ambiguous. Germline V lookup: CDR1 SGDLS, CDR2 YYNGEE. The CDR3 sequence is 14 residues long. Trimming left V 0 bases short and J 4 bases short, with 10 bases between. The CDR3 DNA reads as TGTGCCAGCAGCGTAGATCTGTGGGGCACTGAAGCTTTCTTT. This sequence encodes CASSVDLWGTEAFF.

The chain employs TRBV18 and TRBJ1-5; TRBD1 aligns across 7 bases. The CDR3 has 16 amino acids. The junction had 6 bases not matched to a gene; V was cut back by 4 bases and J by 0 bases. CDR1 and CDR2 (germline): KGHSH, LQKENI. CDR3 protein: CASSLSTGNSNQPQHF. The CDR3 bases are TGTGCCAGCTCACTATCGACAGGGAATAGCAATCAGCCCCAGCATTTT.

The gene calls are TRBV5-1 and TRBJ1-5, with D unclear. The V end lost 0 bases, the J end lost 3 bases, and 7 bases lay between the germline ends. Germline V gene lookup returns CDR1 SGHRS and CDR2 YFSETQ. This CDR3 contains 14 residues. In DNA form, the CDR3 reads TGCGCCAGCAGCTTGGACAGCCCCAATCAGCCCCAGCATTTT. Amino acids: CASSLDSPNQPQHF.

This clone was recorded once. V is TRBV7-9 and J is TRBJ2-5; 7 positions agree with TRBD1. The CDR3 extends over 15 amino acids. Germline V gene lookup returns CDR1 SEHNR and CDR2 FQNEAQ (reference sequence). The ends lost 7 bases at V and 1 base at J; junction bases unmatched: 9. The DNA for the CDR3 is TGTGCCAGCACCCCTAGTGAGGGGGCCCAAGAGACCCAGTACTTC. As protein: CASTPSEGAQETQYF. Based on the CDR3 plus reference TRBV7-9 and TRBJ2-5, the full variable domain is DTGVSQNPRHKITKRGQNVTFRCDPISEHNRLYWYRQTLGQGPEFLTYFQNEAQLEKSRLLSDRFSAERPKGSFSTLEIQRTEQGDSAMYLCASTPSEGAQETQYFGPGTRLLVL.

The rearrangement links TRBV12-5 to TRBJ2-5; 8 positions match TRBD1. The V segment lost 6 bases and the J segment 8 bases; nucleotides outside the gene matches: 8. Per the germline V gene, CDR1 is LGHNT and CDR2 is FRNRAP. The CDR3 is 13 amino acids. The CDR3 reads CASGEGTGQTQYF. The CDR3 region has the DNA TGTGCTAGTGGGGAAGGGACAGGACAAACCCAGTACTTC.

The gene calls are TRBV7-9 and TRBJ1-2; unclear D gene. The CDR3 spans 14 residues. CDR1 SEHNR and CDR2 FQNEAQ come from the germline V gene (reference sequence). Trimming took off 7 bases at V and 5 bases at J, with 17 bases between the two ends. The CDR3 region has the DNA TGTGCCAGCACCCCTCTGGAGGGTGCGTATGGCTACACCTTC. It yields the protein CASTPLEGAYGYTF.

This clone was counted only a few times. The rearrangement uses TRBV5-1 and TRBJ2-3; 7 bases match TRBD1. Trimming at V came to 4 bases and at J to 0 bases, leaving 2 bases not matched to a gene. The CDR3 sequence is 14 residues long. Germline CDR1 is SGHRS and CDR2 is YFSETQ. The CDR3 bases are TGCGCCAGCAGCCGGGACAGAAGCACAGATACGCAGTATTTT. Amino acids: CASSRDRSTDTQYF. The entire variable domain, with the rest obtained from reference TRBV5-1 and TRBJ2-3, is as follows: KAGVTQTPRYLIKTRGQQVTLSCSPISGHRSVSWYQQTPGQGLQFLFEYFSETQRNKGNFPGRFSGRQFSNSRSEMNVSTLELGDSALYLCASSRDRSTDTQYFGPGTRLTVL.

This sequence joins TRBV7-9 and TRBJ2-3; a weak D match, TRBD1 (6 bases). The CDR3 runs to 15 residues. The V end was cut by 6 bases, the J end by 3 bases, with 16 bases between. Germline V gene lookup returns CDR1 SEHNR and CDR2 FQNEAQ (reference sequence). CDR3 sequence: CASSPGQIETDTQYF. Written as DNA, the CDR3 is TGTGCCAGCAGTCCCGGACAGATTGAAACAGATACGCAGTATTTT.

This chain joins TRBV9 and TRBJ2-5; D may be TRBD1 (6 bases). CDR3 size: 15 residues. CDR1 and CDR2 from the germline V gene are SGDLS and YYNGEE. Deletions cut 3 bases from V and 5 bases from J, with 17 bases between. The CDR3 DNA sequence: TGTGCCAGCAGCGAACAGGGAAGCCTAGGGGAGACCCAGTACTTC. Translating it yields CASSEQGSLGETQYF.

The V gene is TRBV5-1, the J gene TRBJ2-1; 7 bases line up with TRBD2. V shed 0 bases and J 1 base; nucleotides not matched to a gene: 1. CDR1 and CDR2 (germline): SGHRS, YFSETQ. The CDR3 sequence is 15 residues long. Written as DNA, the CDR3 is TGCGCCAGCAGCTTGGAAGCGGGGTCCTACAATGAGCAGTTCTTC. This codes for CASSLEAGSYNEQFF.

CDR3 protein: CASSLGSGEFYGYTF. As DNA, the CDR3 is TGCGCCAGCAGCTTGGGCAGCGGGGAGTTCTATGGCTACACCTTC. The chain has TRBV5-1 and TRBJ1-2, with no clear D. V lost 0 bases and J 4 bases, leaving 13 bases between the germline ends. This CDR3 has 15 residues. Germline CDR1 SGHRS, CDR2 YFSETQ.

Notes on this clone: The junction differs from germline at one of its ends, possibly a read error. The chain has TRBV4-3 and TRBJ2-7, with D possibly being TRBD1 (5 bases). CDR3 length: 14 amino acids. CDR1 and CDR2 from the germline V gene are LGHNA and YSLEER. CDR3 loop: CASSQDQTVGFVFF. As DNA, the CDR3 is TGCGCCAGCAGCCAAGACCAGACAGTGGGATTTGTATTTTTC.

This rearrangement joins TRBV10-3 to TRBJ1-3, with TRBD1 matching 10 bases. Germline CDR1 and CDR2: ENHRY and SYGVKD. Losses at the gene ends were 6 bases for V and 7 bases for J; bases not matched to a gene: 6. This CDR3 spans 14 amino acids. CDR3 sequence (DNA): TGTGCCATCAGGGGGACAGGGGCGGAGAACACCATATATTTT. Its protein product is CAIRGTGAENTIYF.

The table lists this clone with a few counts. This chain connects TRBV4-1 to TRBJ1-2; D is perhaps TRBD1 (5 bases). The germline V gene encodes CDR1 MGHRA and CDR2 YSYEKL. The CDR3 consists of 17 residues. V was cut by 0 bases and J by 5 bases, with 19 bases left in between. CDR3 region: CASSQDGLGTDRYGYTF. The CDR3 bases are TGCGCCAGCAGCCAAGATGGGTTAGGGACGGACCGTTATGGCTACACCTTC.

The chain joins TRBV19 to TRBJ1-3; the D gene is possibly TRBD1 (5 bases). V dropped 8 bases and J dropped 2 bases, with 13 bases sitting between them. The CDR3 is 14 residues long. Germline CDR1 reads LNHDA; CDR2 reads SQIVND (reference sequence). Here the CDR3 DNA reads TGTGCCAGTGACGGGGGTAGCGCTGGAAACACCATATATTTT. Residues: CASDGGSAGNTIYF.

The chain has TRBV19 and TRBJ2-5; no firm D call. The CDR3 is 17 amino acids. The V and J ends lost 0 bases and 1 base respectively, with 15 bases between them. CDR1 and CDR2 (germline): LNHDA, SQIVND (reference sequence). Written as DNA, the CDR3 is TGTGCCAGTAGTATAGATCACGCAGGATTTTTCCAAGAGACCCAGTACTTC. Protein product: CASSIDHAGFFQETQYF.

The chain carries TRBV9 and TRBJ1-3; TRBD1 aligns across 7 bases. V lost 2 bases and J lost 3; bases outside the gene matches: 11. CDR1 SGDLS and CDR2 YYNGEE come from the germline V gene. The CDR3 has 17 amino acids. The CDR3 nucleotides are TGTGCCAGCAGCGTTACGGCGACAGGGATGGGTGGAAACACCATATATTTT. Translated, it gives CASSVTATGMGGNTIYF.

This chain connects TRBV27 to TRBJ1-5, with TRBD1 matching over 8 bases. The V and J ends lost 5 bases and 3 bases, in that order; junction bases with no gene match: 6. The CDR3 covers 15 residues. Germline V gives CDR1 MNHEY, CDR2 SMNVEV (reference sequence). CDR3 residues: CASSADRALNQPQHF. The CDR3 bases are TGTGCCAGCAGTGCGGACAGGGCCCTCAATCAGCCCCAGCATTTT.

The chain joins TRBV6-6 to TRBJ2-7, with D unclear. There are 12 residues in the CDR3. Trimming took off 0 bases at V and 4 bases at J, with 4 bases between the two ends. Looked up from germline, CDR1 is MNHNY and CDR2 is SVGAGI (reference sequence). For the CDR3, the DNA is TGTGCCAGCAGTTACTCAAATTACGAGCAGTACTTC. Translated, it gives CASSYSNYEQYF.

The chain couples TRBV30 to TRBJ2-1, with D tentatively TRBD1 (6 bases). The germline gives CDR1 GTSNPN, CDR2 SVGIG (reference sequence). Trimming left V 3 bases short and J 5 bases short, with 23 bases between. CDR3 length equals 17 residues. CDR3 region: CAWRGRAAYSGDNEQFF. The DNA of the CDR3 is TGTGCCTGGAGAGGTAGGGCCGCCTATTCAGGGGACAATGAGCAGTTCTTC.

The genes are TRBV6-1 and TRBJ2-7, with 9 nucleotides matching TRBD2. From germline, CDR1 is MNHNS and CDR2 SASEGT. The V segment lost 7 bases and the J segment 3 bases; nucleotides outside the gene matches: 4. The CDR3 is 13 amino acids. CDR3 amino acids: CASMAGGLYEQYF. The CDR3 DNA is TGTGCCAGCATGGCGGGAGGGCTCTACGAGCAGTACTTC.

The rearrangement uses TRBV7-6 and TRBJ2-1, with D possibly matching TRBD1 (6 bases). The V end was cut by 3 bases, the J end by 10 bases, with 19 bases between. The V gene's germline CDR1 is SGHVS and CDR2 FNYEAQ. The CDR3 has 15 amino acids. CDR3 coding DNA: TGTGCCAGCAGCTTGAGCCCCACAGGGTTCTACGAGCAGTTCTTC. Translating gives CASSLSPTGFYEQFF. Variable domain in full (rest from reference TRBV7-6 and TRBJ2-1): GAGVSQSPRYKVTKRGQDVALRCDPISGHVSLYWYRQALGQGPEFLTYFNYEAQQDKSGLPNDRFSAERPEGSISTLTIQRTEQRDSAMYRCASSLSPTGFYEQFFGPGTRLTVL.

CDR3 in DNA: TGTGCCAGCAGTCTCCTGAGGACAGGGGGGACAGATACGCAGTATTTT. Its translation: CASSLLRTGGTDTQYF. The chain joins TRBV7-9 to TRBJ2-3; 10 positions agree with TRBD1. J gave up 3 bases and V 6 bases, and 9 bases lay outside the gene matches. This CDR3 is built from 16 residues. In germline, CDR1 is SEHNR, CDR2 FQNEAQ (reference sequence).